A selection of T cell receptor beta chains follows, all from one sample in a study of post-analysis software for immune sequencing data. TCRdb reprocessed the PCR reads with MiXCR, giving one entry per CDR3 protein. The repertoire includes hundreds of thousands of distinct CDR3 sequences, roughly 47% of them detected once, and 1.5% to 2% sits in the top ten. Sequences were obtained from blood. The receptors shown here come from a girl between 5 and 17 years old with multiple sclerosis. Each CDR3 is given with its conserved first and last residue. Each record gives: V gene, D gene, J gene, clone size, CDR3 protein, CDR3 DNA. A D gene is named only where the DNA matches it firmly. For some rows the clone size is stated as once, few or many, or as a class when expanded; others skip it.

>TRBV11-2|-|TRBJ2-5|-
CASSLLGARSAETQYF
TGTGCCAGCAGCTTATTAGGAGCGCGCTCGGCGGAGACCCAGTACTTC
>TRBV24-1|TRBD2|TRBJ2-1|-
CATSDLQTSGYNEQFF
TGTGCCACCAGTGATTTGCAGACTAGCGGTTACAATGAGCAGTTCTTC
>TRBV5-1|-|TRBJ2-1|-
CASSSLSGLGYNEQFF
TGCGCCAGCAGCTCCCTTAGCGGACTCGGCTACAATGAGCAGTTCTTC
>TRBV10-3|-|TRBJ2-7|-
CAISVEDSYEQYF
TGTGCCATCAGCGTGGAGGACTCCTACGAGCAGTACTTC
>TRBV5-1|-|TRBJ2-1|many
CASSQRSGHSSYNEQFF
TGCGCCAGCAGCCAACGTAGCGGCCATAGCTCCTACAATGAGCAGTTCTTC
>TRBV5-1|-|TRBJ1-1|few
CASSLVRSHTEAFF
TGCGCCAGCAGCTTGGTGCGGTCACACACTGAAGCTTTCTTT
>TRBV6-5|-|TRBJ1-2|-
CASSYVGRSGGYTF
TGTGCCAGCAGTTACGTGGGACGGTCTGGGGGCTACACCTTC
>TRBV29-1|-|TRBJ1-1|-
CSVETELNTEAFF
TGCAGCGTTGAGACAGAGCTGAACACTGAAGCTTTCTTT
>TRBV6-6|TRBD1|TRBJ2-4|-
CASLGQGSLEQYF
TGTGCCAGCTTGGGACAGGGGTCCTTGGAGCAGTACTTC
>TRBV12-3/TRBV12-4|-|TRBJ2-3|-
CTSNMGQSSTDTQYF
TGTACCAGCAACATGGGACAATCTAGCACAGATACGCAGTATTTT
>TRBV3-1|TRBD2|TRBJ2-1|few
CASSPISSGGSAYNEQFF
TGTGCCAGCAGCCCAATCTCCAGCGGGGGGTCGGCCTACAATGAGCAGTTCTTC
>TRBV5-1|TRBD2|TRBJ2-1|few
CASTYLEREGRNEQFF
TGCGCCAGCACGTACCTGGAGCGGGAGGGGAGGAATGAGCAGTTCTTC
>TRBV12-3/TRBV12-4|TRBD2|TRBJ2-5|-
CASSLEWGRAPPETQYF
TGTGCCAGCAGTTTGGAGTGGGGGAGGGCCCCCCCGGAGACCCAGTACTTC
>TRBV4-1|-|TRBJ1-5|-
CASSLDRRDNQPQHF
TGCGCCAGCAGCCTGGACAGAAGGGACAATCAGCCCCAGCATTTT
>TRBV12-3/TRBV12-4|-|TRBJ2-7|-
CASSPLGPYEQYF
TGTGCCAGCAGTCCTCTAGGACCCTACGAGCAGTACTTC
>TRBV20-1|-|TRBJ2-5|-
CSASPWGPIVQETQYF
TGCAGTGCTAGCCCCTGGGGTCCTATAGTACAAGAGACCCAGTACTTC
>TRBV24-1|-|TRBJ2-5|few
CATSESGSAAQETQYF
TGTGCCACCAGTGAGTCAGGGTCGGCAGCCCAAGAGACCCAGTACTTC
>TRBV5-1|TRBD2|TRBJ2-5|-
CASSSLAGVKETQYF
TGCGCCAGCAGCTCACTAGCGGGGGTCAAAGAGACCCAGTACTTC
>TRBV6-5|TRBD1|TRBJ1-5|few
CASSRGGMGNQPQHF
TGTGCCAGCAGCAGGGGGGGAATGGGCAATCAGCCCCAGCATTTT
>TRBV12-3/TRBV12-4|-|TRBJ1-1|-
CASSRQMNTEAFF
TGTGCCAGCAGCCGACAGATGAACACTGAAGCTTTCTTT
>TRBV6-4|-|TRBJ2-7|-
CASSDSNGGLLIYEQYF
TGTGCCAGCAGTGACTCGAATGGGGGACTCCTGATCTACGAGCAGTACTTC
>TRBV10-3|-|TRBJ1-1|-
CAISLSVNTEAFF
TGTGCCATCAGTCTCAGTGTGAACACTGAAGCTTTCTTT
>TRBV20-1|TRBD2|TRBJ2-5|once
CSAREVLAGGQYF
TGCAGTGCTAGAGAAGTCCTAGCGGGGGGCCAGTACTTC
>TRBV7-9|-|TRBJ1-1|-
CASSFGARVMNTEAFF
TGTGCCAGCAGCTTTGGGGCCAGAGTGATGAACACTGAAGCTTTCTTT
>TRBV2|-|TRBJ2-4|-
CAIRPETGSYAQYF
TGTGCCATACGACCTGAGACAGGTTCCTACGCGCAGTACTTC
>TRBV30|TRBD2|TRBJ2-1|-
CAWRASGRLEQFF
TGTGCCTGGCGGGCTAGCGGGAGACTTGAGCAGTTCTTC
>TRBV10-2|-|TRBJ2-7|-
CASSEAPYQTSYEQYF
TGCGCCAGCAGTGAGGCACCCTACCAGACCTCCTACGAGCAGTACTTC
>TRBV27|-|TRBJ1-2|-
CATSEQWGASFGYTF
TGTGCCACCAGTGAACAATGGGGGGCAAGTTTTGGCTACACCTTC
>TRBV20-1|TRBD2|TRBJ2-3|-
CSASKAGTSQDTQYF
TGCAGTGCTAGCAAAGCCGGGACTAGCCAAGATACGCAGTATTTT